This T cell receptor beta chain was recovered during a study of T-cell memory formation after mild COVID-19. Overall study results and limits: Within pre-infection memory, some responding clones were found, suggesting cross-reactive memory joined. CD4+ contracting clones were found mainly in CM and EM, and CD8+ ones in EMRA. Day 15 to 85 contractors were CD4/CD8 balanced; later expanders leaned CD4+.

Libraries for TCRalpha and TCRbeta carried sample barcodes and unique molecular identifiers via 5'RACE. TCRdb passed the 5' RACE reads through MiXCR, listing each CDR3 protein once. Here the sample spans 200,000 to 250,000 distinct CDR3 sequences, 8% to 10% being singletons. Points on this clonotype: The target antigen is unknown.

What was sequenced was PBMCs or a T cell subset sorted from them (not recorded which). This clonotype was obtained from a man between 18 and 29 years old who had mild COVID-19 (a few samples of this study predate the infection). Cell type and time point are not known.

The CDR3 DNA reads as TGCAGTGCTAGAGAAGTCCTTAAGATCACAGATACGCAGTATTTT. It yields the protein CSAREVLKITDTQYF. V usage is TRBV20-1 and J usage is TRBJ2-3; no definite D call. Germline CDR1 and CDR2: DFQATT and SNEGSKA (reference sequence). Trimming took 0 bases from V and 2 from J, leaving 12 bases between them. The CDR3 consists of 15 residues.